The 29 T cell receptor beta chains below all came from one sample that was sequenced in a study of T cell responses to AZD1222 COVID-19 vaccine (dated by TCRdb to the early 2020s). Per the publication, the time point label means: baseline before first vaccination. Libraries were made using the immunoSEQ multiplex PCR assay. Imported from immuneACCESS, the table was reduced by TCRdb to in-frame sequences with V and J called. These copies leave out some clones; in studies compared against another copy, an unresolved V gene accounts for under half, and the cause of the remainder is not known. In this sample the table shows 150,000 to 200,000 clones, roughly 92% of which occur a single time. Together, the top ten hold over 9.5% of the sample. This specimen was peripheral blood, taken on day 0 of AZD1222 vaccination. The receptors stem from an adult in good health.

The genes are TRBV10-2 and TRBJ2-3; 7 bases are shared with TRBD2. Germline lookup yields CDR1 WSHSY and CDR2 SAAADI. Trimming at V came to 5 bases and at J to 0 bases, leaving 2 bases not matched to a gene. The CDR3 is 14 residues long. The CDR3 loop reads CASSSGTSTDTQYF. In DNA form, the CDR3 reads TGCGCCAGCAGTAGCGGGACTAGCACAGATACGCAGTATTTT.

The chain recombines TRBV6-5 with TRBJ1-4; tentatively, D is TRBD1 (5 bases). V dropped 4 bases and J dropped 12 bases, with 15 bases sitting between them. The CDR3 is 13 residues long. Germline CDR1 MNHEY, CDR2 SVGAGI. The CDR3 sequence: CASSSVSGKQLFF. CDR3 DNA sequence: TGTGCCAGCAGTTCGGTCTCAGGGAAACAACTGTTTTTT.

The chain recombines TRBV5-4 with TRBJ1-3; no clear D. The germline V gene encodes CDR1 SGHNT and CDR2 YYREEE (reference sequence). The CDR3 runs to 14 residues. The V end was cut by 0 bases, the J end by 4 bases, with 8 bases between. The CDR3 spells CASSLGSLGNTIYF. DNA for the CDR3: TGTGCCAGCAGCTTGGGCAGTCTCGGAAACACCATATATTTT.

The V and J genes are TRBV15 and TRBJ1-4, with TRBD1 matching over 11 bases. Germline CDR1 reads LNHNV; CDR2 reads YYDKDF (reference sequence). V lost 3 bases, J lost 1 base, and 7 bases stayed unmatched. The CDR3 totals 18 residues. The CDR3 DNA is TGTGCCACCAGCAGTGGACAGGGGGCTTTTGAAACTAATGAAAAACTGTTTTTT. Its translation is CATSSGQGAFETNEKLFF.

The V and J genes are TRBV5-1 and TRBJ1-3; D remains unclear. Germline lookup yields CDR1 SGHRS and CDR2 YFSETQ. This CDR3 region has 16 residues. Trimming stripped 4 bases from V and 0 bases from J, with 14 bases between. The CDR3 loop is CASSPYRLYSGNTIYF. CDR3 DNA sequence: TGCGCCAGCAGCCCCTACCGGCTTTACTCTGGAAACACCATATATTTT.

The rearrangement joins TRBV27 to TRBJ1-4; 10 nucleotides match TRBD1. With 6 bases clipped from V and 5 bases from J, the junction kept 3 bases outside the gene matches. The CDR3 is 14 amino acids. The germline V gene encodes CDR1 MNHEY and CDR2 SMNVEV (reference sequence). CDR3 bases: TGTGCCAGCAGCCCGGGACAGGGGAATGAAAAACTGTTTTTT. Its protein product is CASSPGQGNEKLFF. The variable domain in full, completed from reference TRBV27 and TRBJ1-4, reads EAQVTQNPRYLITVTGKKLTVTCSQNMNHEYMSWYRQDPGLGLRQIYYSMNVEVTDKGDVPEGYKVSRKEKRNFPLILESPSPNQTSLYFCASSPGQGNEKLFFGSGTQLSVL.

This chain connects TRBV29-1 to TRBJ1-1, with D tentatively TRBD1 (5 bases). The germline V gene encodes CDR1 SQVTM and CDR2 ANQGSEA. V lost 5 bases and J 0 bases, leaving 10 bases between the germline ends. The CDR3 consists of 13 residues. This CDR3 is CSVKRGLNTEAFF. CDR3 nucleotides: TGCAGCGTTAAGAGGGGATTGAACACTGAAGCTTTCTTT.

This clone has a single count. The CDR3 DNA is TGTGCCAGCAGCGTAGCGCTGTCCGGACCTGGAAACACCATATATTTT. It is translated as CASSVALSGPGNTIYF. The chain is built from TRBV9 and TRBJ1-3; no firm D call. CDR1 is SGDLS, CDR2 YYNGEE, per germline. The V end was cut by 0 bases, the J end by 2 bases, with 12 bases between. CDR3 length equals 16 residues.

The chain employs TRBV15 and TRBJ2-1; maybe TRBD1 (6 bases). The CDR3 is 14 residues long. The ends were cut back, 0 bases at V and 9 bases at J, with 12 bases in the middle. Germline V gives CDR1 LNHNV, CDR2 YYDKDF (reference sequence). The CDR3 loop is CATSRDQQGGEQFF. DNA of the CDR3: TGTGCCACCAGCAGAGATCAACAGGGCGGTGAGCAGTTCTTC.

This chain connects TRBV5-6 to TRBJ1-2; D gene unclear. The CDR3 totals 13 residues. Germline V gives CDR1 SGHDT, CDR2 YYEEEE. Trimming removed 3 bases at V and 8 bases at J, with 14 bases between. The DNA of the CDR3 is TGTGCCAGCAGCTCTCCGGGTCCGGGGGGCTACACCTTC. Amino acid sequence: CASSSPGPGGYTF.

The V gene is TRBV18, the J gene TRBJ1-4; TRBD1 agrees at 7 bases. Germline V gene sequence: CDR1 KGHSH, CDR2 LQKENI. The junction had 12 bases not matched to a gene; V was cut back by 6 bases and J by 8 bases. This CDR3 spans 15 amino acids. The CDR3: CASSPSQGTREKLFF. In DNA, the CDR3 is TGTGCCAGCTCCCCTTCACAGGGGACGCGGGAAAAACTGTTTTTT.

V gene TRBV19 combines with J gene TRBJ2-1; 11 bases map to TRBD2. In germline, CDR1 is LNHDA, CDR2 SQIVND (reference sequence). The CDR3 covers 15 residues. The CDR3 loop is CVSSVGLAGGNEQFF. DNA of the CDR3: TGTGTCAGCTCTGTAGGGCTAGCGGGAGGCAATGAGCAGTTCTTC.

The chain joins TRBV7-2 to TRBJ2-2, with D possibly being TRBD1 (6 bases). CDR3 length: 16 amino acids. Germline V gene lookup returns CDR1 SGHTA and CDR2 FQGNSA. Trimming removed 1 base from V and 4 bases from J, with 13 bases in between. CDR3 loop: CASSLDAGASTGELFF. The CDR3 DNA follows: TGTGCCAGCAGCTTAGACGCAGGGGCGAGCACCGGGGAGCTGTTTTTT.

The chain joins TRBV6-2 or TRBV6-3 to TRBJ1-1; no definite D call. Germline V gene sequence: CDR1 MNHEY, CDR2 SVGEGT. The CDR3 runs to 15 residues. The V end was cut by 6 bases, the J end by 2 bases, with 16 bases between. CDR3 sequence (DNA): TGTGCCAGCAGCCTGTATTCCAGGAGTAACACTGAAGCTTTCTTT. This codes for CASSLYSRSNTEAFF.

J is TRBJ2-7 and V is TRBV7-8; D is perhaps TRBD1 (5 bases). Germline-derived CDR1 and CDR2 are SGHVS and FQNEAQ. Between the trimmed V and J ends, which lost 5 bases and 0 bases, there was a span of 20 bases. The CDR3 consists of 17 residues. The CDR3 protein is CASSDGGILDNSYEQYF. DNA of the CDR3: TGTGCCAGCAGCGACGGTGGAATTTTGGACAACTCCTACGAGCAGTACTTC.

The chain recombines TRBV6-5 with TRBJ1-1; unclear D gene. This CDR3 contains 15 residues. Trimming pared 0 bases from V and 1 base from J, leaving 9 bases between. The germline V gene encodes CDR1 MNHEY and CDR2 SVGAGI. This CDR3 is CASSYSWTENTEAFF. The CDR3 nucleotides are TGTGCCAGCAGTTACTCCTGGACGGAGAACACTGAAGCTTTCTTT.

The chain links TRBV7-9 to TRBJ1-1; tentatively, D is TRBD1 (5 bases). The germline V and J ends were trimmed by 4 bases and 6 bases, with 15 bases remaining between them. This CDR3 has 14 residues. From germline, CDR1 is SEHNR and CDR2 FQNEAQ (reference sequence). The CDR3 protein is CASSSYRDGSEAFF. The CDR3 nucleotides are TGTGCCAGCAGCTCCTACCGGGACGGCTCTGAAGCTTTCTTT.

The genes are TRBV5-6 and TRBJ2-3; D is uncertain. V was cut by 6 bases and J by 2 bases, with 13 bases left in between. There are 14 residues in the CDR3. Germline CDR1 reads SGHDT; CDR2 reads YYEEEE. The CDR3 loop reads CASTLGGFTDTQYF. CDR3 in DNA: TGTGCCAGCACCCTGGGCGGCTTCACAGATACGCAGTATTTT.

The chain joins TRBV5-1 to TRBJ2-1; 11 bases are a match to TRBD2. Germline CDR1 SGHRS, CDR2 YFSETQ. V shed 0 bases and J 8 bases; nucleotides not matched to a gene: 10. The CDR3 is 17 amino acids. The CDR3 nucleotides read TGCGCCAGCAGCTTGGCCTCGGGACTAGCGGCGGGAGATGAGCAGTTCTTC. Its protein product is CASSLASGLAAGDEQFF.

The chain carries TRBV7-9 and TRBJ2-3; D is uncertain. The V end was cut by 0 bases, the J end by 2 bases, with 6 bases between. The CDR3 length is 14 residues. Germline CDR1 and CDR2: SEHNR and FQNEAQ (reference sequence). CDR3 DNA sequence: TGTGCCAGCAGCTTAGCCGGCAACACAGATACGCAGTATTTT. Its protein product is CASSLAGNTDTQYF.

This rearrangement joins TRBV5-1 to TRBJ1-1; D may be TRBD1 (5 bases). V dropped 4 bases and J dropped 2 bases, with 12 bases sitting between them. The V gene's germline CDR1 is SGHRS and CDR2 YFSETQ. The length of the CDR3 is 14 residues. CDR3 nucleotides: TGCGCCAGCAGCCGCGGGGGGACCAACACTGAAGCTTTCTTT. This encodes CASSRGGTNTEAFF.

The chain has TRBV30 and TRBJ2-7; 7 nucleotides agree with TRBD1. Germline values: CDR1 GTSNPN, CDR2 SVGIG (reference sequence). The CDR3 runs to 13 residues. With V trimmed by 0 bases and J by 5 bases, 4 bases remained unmatched. The CDR3 DNA follows: TGTGCCTGGAGTGTACAGACAGGGAACGAGCAGTACTTC. It codes for CAWSVQTGNEQYF.

The rearrangement joins TRBV27 to TRBJ1-5; D is unclear. This CDR3 region has 16 residues. Germline V gives CDR1 MNHEY, CDR2 SMNVEV (reference sequence). Trimming took 2 bases from V and 4 from J, leaving 15 bases between them. In DNA form, the CDR3 reads TGTGCCAGCAGTTTAAGTGGGGTGGCTGTAAATCAGCCCCAGCATTTT. This sequence encodes CASSLSGVAVNQPQHF.

A word on this clone: Other DNA variants within this sample encode the same CDR3. The J gene is TRBJ1-2, the V gene TRBV19; D possibly corresponds to TRBD1 (6 bases). V shed 4 bases and J shed 1 base, with 13 bases lying between them. The CDR3 consists of 15 residues. Looked up from germline, CDR1 is LNHDA and CDR2 is SQIVND (reference sequence). CDR3 sequence reads: CASSSRDTNNYGYTF. The CDR3 DNA reads as TGTGCCAGTAGTAGCCGGGACACCAATAACTATGGCTACACCTTC.

The genes are TRBV2 and TRBJ1-5, with D perhaps TRBD1 (5 bases). Between the trimmed V and J ends, which lost 5 bases and 5 bases, there was a span of 16 bases. Per the germline V gene, CDR1 is SNHLY and CDR2 is FYNNEI. The CDR3 is made up of 15 amino acids. This chain's CDR3 is CASSSRDSYYQPQHF. CDR3 nucleotides: TGTGCCAGCAGTTCTCGCGACAGTTACTATCAGCCCCAGCATTTT.

This clone was picked up one time. As DNA, the CDR3 is TGTGCCAGCAGCCATGGGGACAGGGGGAGCGGGGAGCTGTTTTTT. It specifies CASSHGDRGSGELFF. The chain recombines TRBV3-1 (or the pseudogene TRBV3-2) with TRBJ2-2; 11 bases map to TRBD1. J gave up 7 bases and V 3 bases, and 4 bases lay outside the gene matches. This CDR3 contains 15 residues. Germline CDR1 and CDR2: LGHDT and YNNKEL (reference sequence).

The rearrangement uses TRBV19 and TRBJ1-6; unclear D gene. Germline values: CDR1 LNHDA, CDR2 SQIVND (reference sequence). The V end was cut by 1 base, the J end by 9 bases, with 13 bases between. The CDR3 is made up of 15 amino acids. CDR3 protein: CASSIGGGSTSPLHF. CDR3 sequence (DNA): TGTGCCAGTAGTATAGGAGGTGGGAGTACTTCACCCCTCCACTTT.

This rearrangement joins TRBV23-1 to TRBJ1-1, with D unclear. TRBV23-1 is an ORF for which the function is uncertain. V lost 2 bases and J lost 0, with 13 bases in between. The CDR3 runs 16 residues. CDR3 in DNA: TGCGCCAGCAGTCAACCCCCCCCGACCTTGAACACTGAAGCTTTCTTT. Translation gives CASSQPPPTLNTEAFF.

The chain recombines TRBV7-9 with TRBJ1-5, with a weak D call TRBD1 (5 bases). V lost 1 base, J lost 0 bases, and 13 bases lay in between. Germline CDR1 and CDR2: SEHNR and FQNEAQ (reference sequence). This CDR3 region has 17 residues. The CDR3 DNA follows: TGTGCCAGCAGCTTAGGGTGGGGACTGTATAGCAATCAGCCCCAGCATTTT. This sequence encodes CASSLGWGLYSNQPQHF. Full variable domain (missing parts from reference TRBV7-9 and TRBJ1-5): DTGVSQNPRHKITKRGQNVTFRCDPISEHNRLYWYRQTLGQGPEFLTYFQNEAQLEKSRLLSDRFSAERPKGSFSTLEIQRTEQGDSAMYLCASSLGWGLYSNQPQHFGDGTRLSIL.